These 8 T cell receptor beta chains were all obtained from the same sample, sequenced in a study of cytomegalovirus exposure and HLA in healthy donors. Researchers ran the PCR with 60 Vbeta and 13 Jbeta primers. The method was immunoSEQ multiplex PCR; TCRdb's version includes in-frame clones alone and lacks a portion of them. Of about 140,000 clones listed, about four fifths are singletons. Specimen: PBMCs. Source of these receptors: a man aged 25 to 40 in good health.

The chain is built from TRBV6-1 and TRBJ2-1; TRBD2 might be the D (5 bases). With 1 base removed from V and 2 bases from J, the gap between germline ends came to 9 bases. This CDR3 region has 15 residues. From germline, CDR1 is MNHNS and CDR2 SASEGT. CDR3 nucleotides: TGTGCCAGCAGTGAAGGCGGGCCCCCCTACAATGAGCAGTTCTTC. It encodes CASSEGGPPYNEQFF.

The chain recombines TRBV2 with TRBJ2-5, with 9 bases aligning to TRBD2. The germline V gene encodes CDR1 SNHLY and CDR2 FYNNEI. V lost 0 bases to trimming and J lost 5 bases; unmatched junction nucleotides: 7. The CDR3 is 16 residues long. Here the CDR3 DNA reads TGTGCCAGCAGTGAAGCGATTAGCGGGAGTTTTGAGACCCAGTACTTC. Its translation: CASSEAISGSFETQYF.

The V gene is TRBV5-4, the J gene TRBJ2-1, with 10 positions matching TRBD1. The CDR3 runs 12 residues. The junction had 6 bases not matched to a gene; V was cut back by 3 bases and J by 15 bases. The germline V gene has CDR1 SGHNT and CDR2 YYREEE (reference sequence). The CDR3 sequence is CASSSNRDRGFF. The CDR3 DNA reads TGTGCCAGCAGCTCGAACCGGGACAGGGGGTTCTTC.

The chain combines TRBV11-2 with TRBJ2-2, with D possibly matching TRBD2 (5 bases). V lost 5 bases and J 1 base, leaving 11 bases between the germline ends. This CDR3 is built from 15 residues. The V gene's germline CDR1 is SGHAT and CDR2 FQNNGV. Here the CDR3 DNA reads TGTGCCAGCAGCCTTCACGCGGGGAACACCGGGGAGCTGTTTTTT. It is translated as CASSLHAGNTGELFF.

The chain has TRBV10-1 and TRBJ1-4; a possible D gene is TRBD1 (5 bases). This CDR3 is 14 amino acids long. The V end lost 5 bases, the J end lost 8 bases, and 15 bases lay between the germline ends. Germline CDR1 WNHNN, CDR2 SYGVQD (reference sequence). Here the CDR3 reads CASSPAQGGEKLFF. The CDR3 bases are TGCGCCAGCAGTCCCGCTCAGGGAGGCGAAAAACTGTTTTTT.

This rearrangement joins TRBV7-9 to TRBJ1-5; 7 bases line up with TRBD1. Unmatched junction bases numbered 12, after V lost 5 bases and J lost 2 bases. The germline V gene encodes CDR1 SEHNR and CDR2 FQNEAQ (reference sequence). The CDR3 runs to 17 residues. CDR3 loop: CASSRGRGQSGNQPQHF. The DNA for the CDR3 is TGTGCCAGCAGCCGGGGGCGGGGACAGAGCGGCAATCAGCCCCAGCATTTT.

The gene calls are TRBV11-2 and TRBJ2-1, with D tentatively TRBD1 (5 bases). V dropped 0 bases and J dropped 3 bases, with 12 bases sitting between them. The germline V gene encodes CDR1 SGHAT and CDR2 FQNNGV. The CDR3 totals 16 residues. As DNA, the CDR3 is TGTGCCAGCAGCTTAGATCTAGGCAGGGTCTACAATGAGCAGTTCTTC. Amino acids: CASSLDLGRVYNEQFF.

This rearrangement joins TRBV5-1 to TRBJ1-1; possible D gene TRBD1, 6 bases. The CDR3 totals 14 residues. Germline V gene sequence: CDR1 SGHRS, CDR2 YFSETQ. Between the trimmed V and J ends, which lost 6 bases and 4 bases, there was a span of 16 bases. Here the CDR3 reads CASNPTNRVTEAFF. In DNA form, the CDR3 reads TGCGCCAGCAACCCCACTAACAGGGTCACTGAAGCTTTCTTT.